The 27 T cell receptor beta chains given below trace back to one sample, sequenced in a study of beta chain features in type 1 diabetes (dated by TCRdb to the late 2010s). Libraries were constructed by the immunoSEQ multiplex PCR assay. The High Capacity cDNA Reverse Transcription Kit was used to reverse transcribe all of the isolated RNA, meaning that expressed TCRB transcripts were what got sequenced. TCRdb retrieved this table from immuneACCESS and kept in-frame rearrangements only. Not all clones are present; in checked studies, unresolved V genes account for under half, and no reason is known for the remainder. The table for this sample lists roughly 370,000 clones; roughly 13% of them were counted only once. The ten largest clones add up to around 0.039% of the sample. The sequenced sample consisted of naive CD4+ T cells from blood. Sample cell subset or site, as interpreted from the label and publication: true naive CD4+ T cells. These TCRs come from a man younger than 45 in good health.

The chain has TRBV7-2 and TRBJ1-5, with no clear D. The CDR3 contains 12 residues. Germline lookup yields CDR1 SGHTA and CDR2 FQGNSA. Deletions cut 2 bases from V and 6 bases from J, with 5 bases between. In nucleotides, the CDR3 is TGTGCCAGCAGCTTACCTGGTCAGCCCCAGCATTTT. It encodes CASSLPGQPQHF.

The chain couples TRBV7-9 to TRBJ2-5; TRBD1 is a possible D gene (7 bases). Looked up from germline, CDR1 is SEHNR and CDR2 is FQNEAQ (reference sequence). Trimming removed 6 bases from V and 4 bases from J, with 9 bases in between. The CDR3 covers 12 residues. CDR3 coding DNA: TGTGCCAGCAGTCAGGGGGGAGAGACCCAGTACTTC. As protein: CASSQGGETQYF. Combining the CDR3 with reference TRBV7-9 and TRBJ2-5 gives the whole variable domain DTGVSQNPRHKITKRGQNVTFRCDPISEHNRLYWYRQTLGQGPEFLTYFQNEAQLEKSRLLSDRFSAERPKGSFSTLEIQRTEQGDSAMYLCASSQGGETQYFGPGTRLLVL.

This clone was picked up many times. The gene calls are TRBV7-9 and TRBJ2-1; D perhaps matches TRBD2 (6 bases). The CDR3 runs 16 residues. The germline V gene encodes CDR1 SEHNR and CDR2 FQNEAQ (reference sequence). V shed 1 base and J shed 7 bases, with 17 bases lying between them. The DNA for the CDR3 is TGTGCCAGCAGCTTAGGAAAATTTGCGGGGCAGAATGAGCAGTTCTTC. Translated: CASSLGKFAGQNEQFF.

This clone was counted only a few times. The rearrangement links TRBV14 to TRBJ1-6, with TRBD1 identical over 9 bases. The V gene's germline CDR1 is SGHDN and CDR2 FVKESK. With V trimmed by 4 bases and J by 8 bases, 0 bases remained unmatched. The CDR3 consists of 13 residues. CDR3 in DNA: TGTGCCAGCAGCCGGACAGGGGATTCACCCCTCCACTTT. This translates into CASSRTGDSPLHF.

The J gene is TRBJ2-7, the V gene TRBV29-1, with D possibly being TRBD1 (5 bases). CDR1 is SQVTM and CDR2 is ANQGSEA in the germline V gene. The CDR3 totals 11 residues. CDR3 coding DNA: TGCAGTGTAGGGGTCTCGATCGAGCAGTACTTC. This gives the protein CSVGVSIEQYF.

The chain employs TRBV18 and TRBJ1-1; unclear D gene. The CDR3 is 16 amino acids. V lost 1 base to trimming and J lost 0 bases, with 12 bases between them. CDR1 is KGHSH, CDR2 LQKENI, per germline. CDR3 bases: TGTGCCAGCTCACCACTATCCCGGACGATGAACACTGAAGCTTTCTTT. It codes for CASSPLSRTMNTEAFF.

This clone was seen only a few times. The chain recombines TRBV5-6 with TRBJ1-6; a possible D gene is TRBD1 (5 bases). Trimming stripped 4 bases from V and 9 bases from J, with 11 bases between. The CDR3 runs to 13 residues. Germline V gene lookup returns CDR1 SGHDT and CDR2 YYEEEE. CDR3 residues: CASSPGLLSPLHF. Written as DNA, the CDR3 is TGTGCCAGCAGCCCGGGACTGCTTTCACCCCTCCACTTT.

CDR3 coding DNA: TGCGCCAGCAGCCCGAGCTTAAACACAGGGAATGAGCAGTTCTTC. This translates into CASSPSLNTGNEQFF. The V gene is TRBV4-3, the J gene TRBJ2-1; TRBD1 might be the D (6 bases). In germline, CDR1 is LGHNA, CDR2 YSLEER. CDR3 length: 15 residues. The V and J ends lost 4 bases and 7 bases respectively, with 17 bases between them.

This sequence joins TRBV2 and TRBJ1-2; a possible D gene is TRBD1 (5 bases). CDR1 and CDR2 (germline): SNHLY, FYNNEI. This CDR3 region has 14 residues. The V end lost 11 bases, the J end lost 0 bases, and 16 bases lay between the germline ends. The CDR3 DNA sequence: TGTGCCGGCCGCAGGGTCAGGGCTAACTATGGCTACACCTTC. Protein product: CAGRRVRANYGYTF.

The genes are TRBV7-9 and TRBJ2-7; the D is unclear. The germline V gene has CDR1 SEHNR and CDR2 FQNEAQ (reference sequence). This CDR3 region has 12 residues. With 4 bases removed from V and 7 bases from J, the gap between germline ends came to 11 bases. This CDR3 reads CASSSTPREQYF. Written as DNA, the CDR3 is TGTGCCAGCAGCTCGACCCCCAGGGAGCAGTACTTC.

Worth noting for this clone: Additional DNA sequences in this sample encode the identical CDR3. This chain joins TRBV7-2 and TRBJ2-2, with D perhaps being TRBD1 or TRBD2 (5 bases each). The CDR3 spans 15 residues. Germline CDR1 SGHTA, CDR2 FQGNSA. V shed 5 bases and J shed 0 bases, with 10 bases lying between them. CDR3 in DNA: TGTGCCAGCAGCCCCGGGACGGCGAACACCGGGGAGCTGTTTTTT. Its protein is CASSPGTANTGELFF.

This clone was found a few times. The chain is built from TRBV15 and TRBJ1-2; 8 nucleotides line up with TRBD1. CDR3 size: 14 residues. Germline lookup yields CDR1 LNHNV and CDR2 YYDKDF (reference sequence). V dropped 1 base and J dropped 5; count of bases not matched to a gene: 3. In DNA form, the CDR3 reads TGTGCCACCAGCAGAGGTGGGACAGGATATGGCTACACCTTC. It translates to CATSRGGTGYGYTF.

This clone was detected a few times. This chain uses TRBV9 with TRBJ2-1; D uncertain. V lost 0 bases to trimming and J lost 8 bases, with 15 bases between them. CDR3 length equals 15 residues. Germline CDR1 and CDR2: SGDLS and YYNGEE. The CDR3 spells CASSVVGWMSDEQFF. The CDR3 nucleotides are TGTGCCAGCAGCGTAGTCGGCTGGATGAGCGATGAGCAGTTCTTC.

This clone was observed a handful of times. The chain employs TRBV30 and TRBJ2-1; 7 nucleotides line up with TRBD2. This CDR3 region has 15 residues. From germline, CDR1 is GTSNPN and CDR2 SVGIG (reference sequence). Trimming at V came to 2 bases and at J to 5 bases, leaving 9 bases not matched to a gene. This CDR3 reads CAWSKTGRSHNEQFF. DNA for the CDR3: TGTGCCTGGAGTAAGACCGGGAGGTCCCACAATGAGCAGTTCTTC.

This clone was counted only a few times. The chain employs TRBV4-3 and TRBJ1-1; D unclear. There are 13 residues in the CDR3. The germline gives CDR1 LGHNA, CDR2 YSLEER. V shed 7 bases and J shed 4 bases, with 13 bases lying between them. In nucleotides, the CDR3 is TGCGCCAGCACCCAGTCGGGTGTCACTGAAGCTTTCTTT. The encoded protein is CASTQSGVTEAFF.

This clone was seen only a few times. The chain carries TRBV5-6 and TRBJ1-1; D unclear. This CDR3 comprises 15 residues. Trimming removed 0 bases at V and 8 bases at J, with 17 bases between. The germline V gene encodes CDR1 SGHDT and CDR2 YYEEEE. The CDR3 coding sequence is TGTGCCAGCAGCTTGGTAGGCATTCGTACGACAGAAGCTTTCTTT. Translating gives CASSLVGIRTTEAFF.

This clone came up a few times. The chain employs TRBV7-8 and TRBJ2-7; D is possibly TRBD2 (6 bases). The CDR3 extends over 14 amino acids. CDR1 is SGHVS, CDR2 FQNEAQ, per germline. The ends were cut back, 5 bases at V and 2 bases at J, with 13 bases in the middle. CDR3 protein: CASSRVGGTYEQYV. The CDR3 region has the DNA TGTGCCAGCAGCCGCGTCGGGGGAACCTACGAGCAGTACGTC.

This clone was observed a few times. V and J are TRBV29-1 and TRBJ2-7; D gene ambiguous. The germline V and J ends were trimmed by 8 bases and 4 bases, with 9 bases remaining between them. Germline-derived CDR1 and CDR2 are SQVTM and ANQGSEA. The CDR3 runs 10 residues. The DNA of the CDR3 is TGCAGCACCGTTACGTACGAGCAGTACGTC. Translating it yields CSTVTYEQYV.

This clone was seen more than once but under ten times. The CDR3 is CASSRGQSTYGYTF. CDR3 DNA: TGCGCCAGCAGCCGGGGACAGAGCACTTATGGCTACACCTTC. This rearrangement joins TRBV4-3 to TRBJ1-2; 7 nucleotides align to TRBD1. CDR1 and CDR2 (germline): LGHNA, YSLEER. V gave up 4 bases and J gave up 5 bases; unmatched junction bases: 7. The length of the CDR3 is 14 residues.

This clone was counted only a few times. The chain recombines TRBV25-1 with TRBJ1-6, with TRBD1 matching 7 bases. Trimming cost V 8 bases and J 10 bases; bases outside gene matches: 8. CDR1 and CDR2 (germline): MGHDK, SYGVNS. The CDR3 length is 13 residues. In DNA, the CDR3 is TGTGCCAGCCGCTGGACAGGAGGATCACCCCTCCACTTT. It translates to CASRWTGGSPLHF.

The chain couples TRBV29-1 to TRBJ2-5, with D unclear. Germline V gives CDR1 SQVTM, CDR2 ANQGSEA. Trimming cost V 2 bases and J 3 bases, with 10 bases left between them. The CDR3 has 13 amino acids. In DNA, the CDR3 is TGCAGCGTTGAACCGCAACGAAAAGAGACCCAGTACTTC. It translates to CSVEPQRKETQYF.

The chain has TRBV25-1 and TRBJ2-2; TRBD1 matches 11 bases. After removal of 3 bases from V and 3 bases from J, the junction contained 3 bases not matched to a gene. The CDR3 is made up of 16 amino acids. Germline V CDR1 and CDR2: MGHDK, SYGVNS. For the CDR3, the DNA is TGTGCCAGCAGTGATCCGGGACAGGGGGACACCGGGGAGCTGTTTTTT. It is translated as CASSDPGQGDTGELFF.

This clone showed up just a few times. The chain recombines TRBV4-3 with TRBJ2-7; 9 bases align to TRBD2. Per germline, CDR1 LGHNA and CDR2 YSLEER. The CDR3 has 15 amino acids. Trimming cost V 0 bases and J 6 bases; bases outside gene matches: 6. The CDR3 spells CASSQEASGTAEQYF. CDR3 sequence (DNA): TGCGCCAGCAGCCAAGAGGCTAGCGGGACAGCCGAGCAGTACTTC.

Only a few counts were recorded for this clone. The chain recombines TRBV23-1 with TRBJ2-7, with 10 positions matching TRBD1. TRBV23-1 is reported as an ORF; its role is uncertain. Trimming at V came to 2 bases and at J to 2 bases, leaving 9 bases not matched to a gene. The CDR3 consists of 17 residues. The CDR3 sequence is CASSQGLAGTGAYEQYF. In nucleotides, the CDR3 is TGCGCCAGCAGTCAAGGATTAGCCGGGACAGGGGCCTACGAGCAGTACTTC.

The chain links TRBV10-3 to TRBJ2-7; 9 nucleotides line up with TRBD1. Germline V gives CDR1 ENHRY, CDR2 SYGVKD. Trimming at V came to 9 bases and at J to 0 bases, leaving 6 bases not matched to a gene. CDR3 length: 14 residues. Written as DNA, the CDR3 is TGTGCCATTACCGGGACAGGGTTCTCCTACGAGCAGTACTTC. Translation gives CAITGTGFSYEQYF.

V gene TRBV6-8 combines with J gene TRBJ2-1; D tentatively fits TRBD1 or TRBD2 (5 bases each). The CDR3 runs to 13 residues. CDR1 and CDR2 from the germline V gene are MNHGY and SAAAGT. V dropped 7 bases and J dropped 8 bases, with 15 bases sitting between them. The CDR3 is CASTHWGFHEQFF. Here the CDR3 DNA reads TGTGCCAGCACCCACTGGGGGTTCCATGAGCAGTTCTTC.

This clone occurred a few times. The V and J genes are TRBV5-4 and TRBJ1-4, with TRBD1 matching over 7 bases. The junction had 8 bases not matched to a gene; V was cut back by 4 bases and J by 8 bases. The V gene's germline CDR1 is SGHNT and CDR2 YYREEE (reference sequence). This CDR3 is 14 amino acids long. The CDR3 is CASSPQGEKEKLFF. The CDR3 bases are TGTGCCAGCAGCCCTCAGGGGGAAAAAGAAAAACTGTTTTTT.